This note documents a single T cell receptor (beta chain) sequence. What it binds is unknown. The sample belongs to a study of long-term antiretroviral therapy in people with HIV. Researchers ran immunoSEQ v3.0 at survey level. Sequencing of each sample targeted roughly 35,000-55,000 T-cell genomes. Sequenced by immunoSEQ multiplex PCR; TCRdb stores in-frame clones only, minus some. The sample lists over 25,000 clones; about 94% were seen once. The ends lost 6 bases at V and 3 bases at J; junction bases unmatched: 4. This CDR3 has 15 residues. Germline assignment: CDR1 SNHLY and CDR2 FYNNEI. Ahead of DNA extraction, samples held about 0.95-11 million cryopreserved PBMC each. General study results and limits: Pre-ART-expanded clones dominated the repertoire at all time points. Diversity measured after ART increased yet remained under transplant donor controls.

This specimen consisted of unsorted PBMCs, obtained roughly 7.1 years after starting antiretroviral therapy. The genes are TRBV2 and TRBJ2-6; 8 bases map to TRBD2. The sequence was collected from a man aged 45 to 65 with HIV. CDR3 residues: CASRAGEGGANVLTF. The CDR3 bases are TGTGCCAGCAGAGCGGGGGAAGGTGGGGCCAACGTCCTGACTTTC.